These 25 T cell receptor beta chains share one sample of origin, sequenced in a study of T cells after yellow fever vaccination. TCRdb ran MiXCR on the 5' RACE reads and lists one entry per CDR3 protein. This sample carries some 550,000 distinct CDR3 sequences, about 19% of them seen once, and the ten largest clones take 14%. Sequenced material: PBMCs, taken 15 days after the yellow fever booster vaccination. The receptors were gathered from a man aged 25-45 years who received the YFV17D yellow fever vaccine.

V usage is TRBV3-1 and J usage is TRBJ2-3; unclear D gene. Per the germline V gene, CDR1 is LGHDT and CDR2 is YNNKEL (reference sequence). Between the trimmed V and J ends, which lost 1 base and 6 bases, there was a span of 14 bases. The CDR3 has 15 amino acids. CDR3 nucleotides: TGTGCCAGCAGCCAAGCCACAGCATTGACGGATACGCAGTATTTT. Its translation: CASSQATALTDTQYF.

The V and J genes are TRBV20-1 and TRBJ2-1; D gene ambiguous. The CDR3 spans 12 residues. CDR1 is DFQATT and CDR2 is SNEGSKA in the germline V gene (reference sequence). V was cut by 5 bases and J by 5 bases, with 10 bases left in between. The CDR3 protein is CSAQEFNNEQFF. The CDR3 nucleotides are TGCAGTGCTCAGGAGTTTAACAATGAGCAGTTCTTC.

V gene TRBV19 combines with J gene TRBJ2-5; 10 bases line up with TRBD2. CDR3 length equals 16 residues. The J segment lost 0 bases and the V segment lost 3 bases, leaving 4 bases of the junction unmatched. Germline CDR1 LNHDA, CDR2 SQIVND (reference sequence). The CDR3 DNA reads TGTGCCAGTAGTATCGGACTAGCGGAGTACCAAGAGACCCAGTACTTC. Translated: CASSIGLAEYQETQYF.

The V gene is TRBV5-1, the J gene TRBJ2-2, with 10 bases identical to TRBD2. This CDR3 is built from 14 residues. Per germline, CDR1 SGHRS and CDR2 YFSETQ. V was pared by 1 base and J by 7 bases, with 1 base of the junction left unmatched. This chain's CDR3 is CASSLTSGNGELFF. CDR3 DNA: TGCGCCAGCAGCTTGACTAGCGGGAACGGGGAGCTGTTTTTT.

V usage is TRBV7-2 and J usage is TRBJ1-2, with D maybe TRBD1 (6 bases). V lost 2 bases and J 6 bases, leaving 19 bases between the germline ends. This CDR3 region has 16 residues. Germline values: CDR1 SGHTA, CDR2 FQGNSA. For the CDR3, the DNA is TGTGCCAGCAGCTTAATGGTGCGGGGGCTAGGGAATGGCTACACCTTC. Translation gives CASSLMVRGLGNGYTF.

This chain uses TRBV20-1 with TRBJ2-5, with TRBD1 identical over 7 bases. Germline V CDR1 and CDR2: DFQATT, SNEGSKA (reference sequence). This CDR3 spans 15 amino acids. Trimming cost V 5 bases and J 1 base; bases outside gene matches: 10. In DNA, the CDR3 is TGCAGTGCTGACCCCCCCTGGACAGGCCAAGAGACCCAGTACTTC. This encodes CSADPPWTGQETQYF.

This clonotype was detected only a few times. This chain links TRBV29-1 with TRBJ2-4; possible D gene TRBD1, 7 bases. Trimming cost V 7 bases and J 7 bases, with 17 bases left between them. There are 13 residues in the CDR3. Germline CDR1 SQVTM, CDR2 ANQGSEA. In nucleotides, the CDR3 is TGCAGCGCCCGACCCCCAGGGGGGAACATTCAGTACTTC. Translating it yields CSARPPGGNIQYF.

This clonotype was seen only a few times. This rearrangement joins TRBV29-1 to TRBJ2-7, with 9 bases aligning to TRBD1. CDR1 is SQVTM and CDR2 is ANQGSEA in the germline V gene. Trimming took 6 bases from V and 5 from J; bases not matched to a gene: 8. The CDR3 spans 13 residues. The CDR3 DNA sequence: TGCAGCGTATTGGGACAGGGTAGGGACGAGCAGTACTTC. Amino acid sequence: CSVLGQGRDEQYF.

The chain uses TRBV5-1 and TRBJ2-7; TRBD2 agrees at 8 bases. The germline CDR1 and CDR2 sequences are SGHRS and YFSETQ. This CDR3 is 14 amino acids long. J lost 4 bases, V lost 4 bases, and 7 bases had no gene match. CDR3 sequence: CASSLRLAPYEQYF. As DNA, the CDR3 is TGCGCCAGCAGCCTCCGACTAGCGCCTTACGAGCAGTACTTC.

The table lists this clonotype with a few counts. The gene calls are TRBV12-3 or TRBV12-4 and TRBJ2-1; D perhaps matches TRBD2 (5 bases). The CDR3 spans 13 residues. Trimming shortened V by 6 bases and J by 4 bases, and 10 bases separated the two germline ends. Here the CDR3 reads CASSGLIYNEQFF. CDR3 DNA: TGTGCCAGCAGCGGACTCATATACAATGAGCAGTTCTTC.

The rearrangement uses TRBV12-3 or TRBV12-4 and TRBJ2-5, with no clear D. CDR3 size: 16 residues. With 3 bases removed from V and 5 bases from J, the gap between germline ends came to 19 bases. The CDR3 region is CASSFSDRASLETQYF. In DNA, the CDR3 is TGTGCCAGCAGTTTCTCTGATCGGGCTAGTCTGGAGACCCAGTACTTC.

This chain links TRBV7-2 with TRBJ2-1; 7 positions match TRBD2. The V gene end was trimmed by 2 bases and the J gene end by 2 bases; junction bases not matched to a gene: 9. Germline V lookup: CDR1 SGHTA, CDR2 FQGNSA. This CDR3 comprises 17 residues. The CDR3 DNA is TGTGCCAGCAGCTTAAGCAGCGGGACGGGGACCTACAATGAGCAGTTCTTC. Encoded protein: CASSLSSGTGTYNEQFF.

The chain links TRBV12-3 or TRBV12-4 to TRBJ2-4, with D perhaps being TRBD1 or TRBD2 (5 bases each). This CDR3 has 13 residues. Trimming stripped 3 bases from V and 8 bases from J, with 11 bases between. The CDR3 reads CASSFLGVDIQYF. The CDR3 DNA sequence: TGTGCCAGCAGTTTTCTGGGGGTAGACATTCAGTACTTC.

The sample holds a few counts of this clonotype. This rearrangement joins TRBV15 to TRBJ1-5; 8 bases align to TRBD1. With 4 bases clipped from V and 0 bases from J, the junction kept 2 bases outside the gene matches. Germline-derived CDR1 and CDR2 are LNHNV and YYDKDF (reference sequence). The CDR3 consists of 15 residues. The CDR3, as DNA: TGTGCCACCAGCAAAGACAGGGGTAGCAATCAGCCCCAGCATTTT. Protein: CATSKDRGSNQPQHF. Full variable domain (rest looked up from reference TRBV15 and TRBJ1-5): DAMVIQNPRYQVTQFGKPVTLSCSQTLNHNVMYWYQQKSSQAPKLLFHYYDKDFNNEADTPDNFQSRRPNTSFCFLDIRSPGLGDTAMYLCATSKDRGSNQPQHFGDGTRLSIL.

This chain links TRBV9 with TRBJ2-1; 13 positions match TRBD2. The CDR3 is made up of 16 amino acids. CDR1 is SGDLS, CDR2 YYNGEE, per germline. V shed 3 bases and J 4 bases; nucleotides not matched to a gene: 4. In DNA form, the CDR3 reads TGTGCCAGCAGCGCCGGGACTAGCGGGGTTTACAATGAGCAGTTCTTC. Translation gives CASSAGTSGVYNEQFF. Looking up the rest from reference TRBV9 and TRBJ2-1 gives the full variable domain: DSGVTQTPKHLITATGQRVTLRCSPRSGDLSVYWYQQSLDQGLQFLIQYYNGEERAKGNILERFSAQQFPDLHSELNLSSLELGDSALYFCASSAGTSGVYNEQFFGPGTRLTVL.

The chain is built from TRBV6-5 and TRBJ2-1; tentatively, D is TRBD2 (6 bases). Germline V gene lookup returns CDR1 MNHEY and CDR2 SVGAGI. CDR3 size: 17 residues. Trimming removed 0 bases at V and 7 bases at J, with 19 bases between. The CDR3: CASSYSRRGGSGNEQFF. In nucleotides, the CDR3 is TGTGCCAGCAGTTACTCCCGACGGGGAGGAAGTGGGAATGAGCAGTTCTTC.

This clonotype has a handful of counts. V and J are TRBV7-2 and TRBJ2-1; 13 bases fit TRBD2. The CDR3 totals 14 residues. The trim removed 6 bases at V and 12 bases at J, leaving 8 bases unmatched. The germline CDR1 and CDR2 sequences are SGHTA and FQGNSA. CDR3: CASRTGLAGHLQFF. In DNA, the CDR3 is TGTGCCAGCAGAACGGGACTAGCGGGACACCTGCAGTTCTTC.

This clonotype was observed a few times. The chain carries TRBV5-1 and TRBJ2-5, with TRBD1 matching 9 bases. Trimming cost V 3 bases and J 5 bases; bases outside gene matches: 5. CDR3 length equals 14 residues. CDR1 and CDR2 (germline): SGHRS, YFSETQ. In DNA, the CDR3 is TGCGCCAGCAGCTCGGGACAGGGTTACGAGACCCAGTACTTC. This sequence encodes CASSSGQGYETQYF.

The gene calls are TRBV5-1 and TRBJ2-1; D gene ambiguous. The CDR3 extends over 16 amino acids. The V and J ends lost 0 bases and 0 bases respectively, with 10 bases between them. Germline V gene sequence: CDR1 SGHRS, CDR2 YFSETQ. DNA of the CDR3: TGCGCCAGCAGCTTGGCCTCGGTAAGCTCCTACAATGAGCAGTTCTTC. Its translation: CASSLASVSSYNEQFF. The full variable domain, its missing parts supplied by reference TRBV5-1 and TRBJ2-1, is KAGVTQTPRYLIKTRGQQVTLSCSPISGHRSVSWYQQTPGQGLQFLFEYFSETQRNKGNFPGRFSGRQFSNSRSEMNVSTLELGDSALYLCASSLASVSSYNEQFFGPGTRLTVL.

In its sample, this clonotype was seen a few times. The chain is built from TRBV5-1 and TRBJ2-1; TRBD2 might be the D (5 bases). CDR1 and CDR2 (germline): SGHRS, YFSETQ. The CDR3 is 11 residues long. V gave up 4 bases and J gave up 10 bases, with 9 bases separating them. This CDR3 reads CASSRRLEQFF. CDR3 in DNA: TGCGCCAGCAGCCGGAGGTTGGAGCAGTTCTTC.

In its sample, this clonotype was seen many times. The genes are TRBV19 and TRBJ2-1; no clear D gene. V was shortened by 5 bases and J by 7 bases, with 9 bases between the two germline ends. The CDR3 is made up of 12 amino acids. The germline V gene encodes CDR1 LNHDA and CDR2 SQIVND (reference sequence). The CDR3 sequence: CASSVLGNEQFF. The CDR3 coding sequence is TGTGCCAGTAGTGTTCTAGGAAATGAGCAGTTCTTC.

This chain links TRBV7-2 with TRBJ1-1; a possible D gene is TRBD1 (5 bases). V lost 3 bases to trimming and J lost 5 bases, with 10 bases between them. Germline V gives CDR1 SGHTA, CDR2 FQGNSA. CDR3 size: 13 residues. The CDR3 loop reads CASSFQTETEAFF. The CDR3 DNA sequence: TGTGCCAGCAGCTTCCAGACAGAGACTGAAGCTTTCTTT.

The chain uses TRBV7-2 and TRBJ1-4; D is unclear. V was shortened by 3 bases and J by 10 bases, with 9 bases between the two germline ends. Germline V gene data show CDR1 as SGHTA and CDR2 as FQGNSA. CDR3 length: 12 amino acids. The DNA of the CDR3 is TGTGCCAGCAGCTTTGATGTTGGAAAACTGTTTTTT. Protein product: CASSFDVGKLFF. Together with reference TRBV7-2 and TRBJ1-4, the CDR3 gives the full variable domain: GAGVSQSPSNKVTEKGKDVELRCDPISGHTALYWYRQSLGQGLEFLIYFQGNSAPDKSGLPSDRFSAERTGGSVSTLTIQRTQQEDSAVYLCASSFDVGKLFFGSGTQLSVL.

This chain joins TRBV10-3 and TRBJ2-3; tentative D call: TRBD1 (7 bases). Between the trimmed V and J ends, which lost 7 bases and 1 base, there was a span of 15 bases. The CDR3 covers 15 residues. The germline gives CDR1 ENHRY, CDR2 SYGVKD. The CDR3 region is CAITWTGGGTDTQYF. Here the CDR3 DNA reads TGTGCCATCACCTGGACAGGCGGGGGCACAGATACGCAGTATTTT.

Only a few counts were recorded for this clonotype. The genes are TRBV20-1 and TRBJ2-1; D call uncertain. V was trimmed by 4 bases and J by 3 bases, leaving 19 bases between them. Per the germline V gene, CDR1 is DFQATT and CDR2 is SNEGSKA (reference sequence). The CDR3 spans 16 residues. Here the CDR3 DNA reads TGCAGTGCTATATCCCCGGGCAAGCCGGTCTACAATGAGCAGTTCTTC. Its translation is CSAISPGKPVYNEQFF.